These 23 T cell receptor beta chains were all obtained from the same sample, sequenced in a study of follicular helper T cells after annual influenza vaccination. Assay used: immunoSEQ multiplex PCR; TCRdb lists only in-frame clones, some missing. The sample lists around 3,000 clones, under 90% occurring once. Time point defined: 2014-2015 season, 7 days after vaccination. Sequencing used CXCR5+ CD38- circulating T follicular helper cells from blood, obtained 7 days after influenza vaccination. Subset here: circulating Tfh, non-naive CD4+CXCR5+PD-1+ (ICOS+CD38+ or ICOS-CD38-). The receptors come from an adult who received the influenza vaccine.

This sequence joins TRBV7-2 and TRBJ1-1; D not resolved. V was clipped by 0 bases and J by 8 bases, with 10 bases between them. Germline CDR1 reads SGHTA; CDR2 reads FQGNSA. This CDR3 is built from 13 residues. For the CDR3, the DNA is TGTGCCAGCAGCTTAGCACCCCATGGGGAAGCTTTCTTT. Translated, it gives CASSLAPHGEAFF.

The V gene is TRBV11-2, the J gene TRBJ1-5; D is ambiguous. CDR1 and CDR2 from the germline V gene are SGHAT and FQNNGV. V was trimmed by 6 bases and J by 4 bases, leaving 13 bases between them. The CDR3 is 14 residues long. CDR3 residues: CASSLDQGNQPQHF. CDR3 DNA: TGTGCCAGCAGTCTGGACCAAGGGAATCAGCCCCAGCATTTT.

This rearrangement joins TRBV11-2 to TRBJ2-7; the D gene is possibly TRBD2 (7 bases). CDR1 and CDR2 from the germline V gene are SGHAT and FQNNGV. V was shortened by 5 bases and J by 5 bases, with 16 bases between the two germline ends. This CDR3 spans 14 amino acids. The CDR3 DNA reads TGTGCCAGCAGCCAGAACGGGGGGCCCGACGAGCAGTACTTC. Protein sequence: CASSQNGGPDEQYF.

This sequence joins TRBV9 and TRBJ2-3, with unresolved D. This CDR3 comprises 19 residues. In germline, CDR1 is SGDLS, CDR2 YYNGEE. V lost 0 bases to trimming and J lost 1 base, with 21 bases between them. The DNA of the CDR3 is TGTGCCAGCAGCGTAGATGGCGGCGGAAGGATGAGAGGCACAGATACGCAGTATTTT. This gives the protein CASSVDGGGRMRGTDTQYF.

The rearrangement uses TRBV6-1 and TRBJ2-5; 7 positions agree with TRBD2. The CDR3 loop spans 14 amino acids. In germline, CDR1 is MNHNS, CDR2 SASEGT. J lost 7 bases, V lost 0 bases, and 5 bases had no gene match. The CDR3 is CASSEAYGEGTQYF. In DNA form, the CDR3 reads TGTGCCAGCAGTGAAGCCTACGGGGAGGGGACCCAGTACTTC.

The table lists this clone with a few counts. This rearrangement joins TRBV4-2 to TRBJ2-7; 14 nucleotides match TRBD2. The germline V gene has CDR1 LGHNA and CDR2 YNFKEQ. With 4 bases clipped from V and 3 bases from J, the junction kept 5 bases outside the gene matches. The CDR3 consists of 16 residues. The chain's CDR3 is CASSPHGLAGGYEQYF. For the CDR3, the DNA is TGTGCCAGCAGCCCCCATGGACTAGCGGGGGGCTACGAGCAGTACTTC.

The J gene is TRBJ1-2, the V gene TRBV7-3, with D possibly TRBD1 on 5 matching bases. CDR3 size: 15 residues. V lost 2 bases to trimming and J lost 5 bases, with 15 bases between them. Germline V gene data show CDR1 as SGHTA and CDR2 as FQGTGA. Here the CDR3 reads CASSLGAESRYGYTF. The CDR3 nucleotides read TGTGCCAGCAGCTTAGGGGCAGAGTCACGTTATGGCTACACCTTC.

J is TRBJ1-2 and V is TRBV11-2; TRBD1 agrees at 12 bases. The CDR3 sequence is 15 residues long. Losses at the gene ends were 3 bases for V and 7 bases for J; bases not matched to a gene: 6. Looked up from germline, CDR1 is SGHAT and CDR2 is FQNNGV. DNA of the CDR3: TGTGCCAGCAGCTTGAGGGGACAGGGGGCGAGTGGCTACACCTTC. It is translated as CASSLRGQGASGYTF.

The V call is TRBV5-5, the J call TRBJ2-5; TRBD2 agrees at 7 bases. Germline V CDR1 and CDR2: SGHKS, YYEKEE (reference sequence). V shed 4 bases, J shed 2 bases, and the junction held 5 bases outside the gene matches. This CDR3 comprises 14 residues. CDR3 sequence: CASSRGAGQETQYF. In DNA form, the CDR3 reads TGTGCCAGCAGCCGCGGAGCGGGGCAAGAGACCCAGTACTTC.

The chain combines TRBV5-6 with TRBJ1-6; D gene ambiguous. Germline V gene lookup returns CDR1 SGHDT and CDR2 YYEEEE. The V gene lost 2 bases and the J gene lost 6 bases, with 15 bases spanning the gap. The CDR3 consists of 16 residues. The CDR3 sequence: CASSFQGRGVNSPLHF. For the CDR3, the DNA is TGTGCCAGCAGCTTCCAAGGACGGGGAGTTAATTCACCCCTCCACTTT. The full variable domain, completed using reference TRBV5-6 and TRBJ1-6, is DAGVTQSPTHLIKTRGQQVTLRCSPKSGHDTVSWYQQALGQGPQFIFQYYEEEERQRGNFPDRFSGHQFPNYSSELNVNALLLGDSALYLCASSFQGRGVNSPLHFGNGTRLTVT.

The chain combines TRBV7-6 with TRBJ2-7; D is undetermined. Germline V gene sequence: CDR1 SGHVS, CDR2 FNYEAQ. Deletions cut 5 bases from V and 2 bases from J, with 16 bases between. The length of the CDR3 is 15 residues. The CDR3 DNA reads TGTGCCAGCAGCCCTCAGCATAGTCTTCCCTACGAGCAGTACTTC. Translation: CASSPQHSLPYEQYF.

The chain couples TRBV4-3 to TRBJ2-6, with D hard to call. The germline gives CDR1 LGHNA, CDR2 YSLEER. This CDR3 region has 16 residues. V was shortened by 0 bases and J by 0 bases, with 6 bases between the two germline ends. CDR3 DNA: TGCGCCAGCAGCCAAGATGAGTCCTCTGGGGCCAACGTCCTGACTTTC. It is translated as CASSQDESSGANVLTF.

CDR3 bases: TGTGCCAGCAGCGTAGCTGCTAGCGGGGGGGATCAAGAGACCCAGTACTTC. This encodes CASSVAASGGDQETQYF. This chain joins TRBV9 and TRBJ2-5; 12 nucleotides agree with TRBD2. There are 17 residues in the CDR3. The ends lost 0 bases at V and 2 bases at J; junction bases unmatched: 5. Germline V lookup: CDR1 SGDLS, CDR2 YYNGEE.

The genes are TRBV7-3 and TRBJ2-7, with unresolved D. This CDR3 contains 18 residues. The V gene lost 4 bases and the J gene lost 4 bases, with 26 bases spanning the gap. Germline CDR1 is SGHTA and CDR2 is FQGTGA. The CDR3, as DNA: TGTGCCAGCAGCTCCAATCATAACGCGGCGGCTTGGCCGTACGAGCAGTACTTC. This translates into CASSSNHNAAAWPYEQYF.

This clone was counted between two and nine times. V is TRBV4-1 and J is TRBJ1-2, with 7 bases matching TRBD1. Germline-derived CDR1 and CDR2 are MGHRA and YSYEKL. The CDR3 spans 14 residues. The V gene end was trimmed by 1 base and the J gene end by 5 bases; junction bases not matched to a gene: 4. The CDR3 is CASSQGDRVYGYTF. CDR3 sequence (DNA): TGCGCCAGCAGCCAAGGGGACAGAGTTTATGGCTACACCTTC.

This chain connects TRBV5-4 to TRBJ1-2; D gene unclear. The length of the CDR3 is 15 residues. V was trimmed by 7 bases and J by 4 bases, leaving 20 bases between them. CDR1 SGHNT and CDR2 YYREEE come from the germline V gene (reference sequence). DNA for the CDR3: TGTGCCAGCGAGCCCCCGTCAGGAAAGACCTATGGCTACACCTTC. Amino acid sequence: CASEPPSGKTYGYTF. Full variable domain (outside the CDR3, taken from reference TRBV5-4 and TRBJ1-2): ETGVTQSPTHLIKTRGQQVTLRCSSQSGHNTVSWYQQALGQGPQFIFQYYREEENGRGNFPPRFSGLQFPNYSSELNVNALELDDSALYLCASEPPSGKTYGYTFGSGTRLTVV.

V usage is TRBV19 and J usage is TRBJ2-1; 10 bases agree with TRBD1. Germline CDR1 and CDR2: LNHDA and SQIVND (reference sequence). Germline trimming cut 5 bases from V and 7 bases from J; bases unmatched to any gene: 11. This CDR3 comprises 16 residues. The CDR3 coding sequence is TGTGCCAGTAGTTCCCCCGGGGACAGGGGCTGGAATGAGCAGTTCTTC. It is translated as CASSSPGDRGWNEQFF.

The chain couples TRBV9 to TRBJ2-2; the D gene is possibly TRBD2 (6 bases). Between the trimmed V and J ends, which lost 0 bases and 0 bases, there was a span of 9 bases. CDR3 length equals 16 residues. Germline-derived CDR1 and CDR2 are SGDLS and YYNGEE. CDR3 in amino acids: CASSVGDFSNTGELFF. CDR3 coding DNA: TGTGCCAGCAGCGTAGGGGACTTCTCGAACACCGGGGAGCTGTTTTTT.

As DNA, the CDR3 is TGTGCCAGCAGCACCCTAGGGCTAGCGGGGGCAAATGAGCAGTTCTTC. It translates to CASSTLGLAGANEQFF. The rearrangement links TRBV13 to TRBJ2-1, with 10 bases identical to TRBD2. The CDR3 length is 16 residues. Germline loops: CDR1 PRHDT, CDR2 FYEKMQ (reference sequence). Losses at the gene ends were 5 bases for V and 7 bases for J; bases not matched to a gene: 11. Filled out from reference TRBV13 and TRBJ2-1, the complete variable domain reads AAGVIQSPRHLIKEKRETATLKCYPIPRHDTVYWYQQGPGQDPQFLISFYEKMQSDKGSIPDRFSAQQFSDYHSELNMSSLELGDSALYFCASSTLGLAGANEQFFGPGTRLTVL.

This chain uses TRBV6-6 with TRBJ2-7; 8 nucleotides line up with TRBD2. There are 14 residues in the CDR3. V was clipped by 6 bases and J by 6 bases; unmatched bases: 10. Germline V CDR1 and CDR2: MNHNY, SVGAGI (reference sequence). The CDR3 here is CASSLGGALAEQYF. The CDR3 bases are TGTGCCAGCAGCCTCGGGGGGGCCTTAGCCGAGCAGTACTTC.

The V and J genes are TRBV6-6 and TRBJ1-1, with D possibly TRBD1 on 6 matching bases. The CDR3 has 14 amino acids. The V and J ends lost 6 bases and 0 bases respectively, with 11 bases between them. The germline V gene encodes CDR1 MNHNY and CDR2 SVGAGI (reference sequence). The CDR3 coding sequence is TGTGCCAGCAGAACCAGGGGCCTGAACACTGAAGCTTTCTTT. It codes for CASRTRGLNTEAFF.

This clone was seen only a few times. CDR3 nucleotide sequence: TGTGCCAGCAGCCAAGATGGGAGGGGGGGCTCCTACGAGCAGTACTTC. It translates to CASSQDGRGGSYEQYF. The chain links TRBV4-2 to TRBJ2-7; D possibly corresponds to TRBD2 (7 bases). CDR3 length equals 16 residues. V was shortened by 0 bases and J by 0 bases, with 12 bases between the two germline ends. CDR1 is LGHNA, CDR2 YNFKEQ, per germline.

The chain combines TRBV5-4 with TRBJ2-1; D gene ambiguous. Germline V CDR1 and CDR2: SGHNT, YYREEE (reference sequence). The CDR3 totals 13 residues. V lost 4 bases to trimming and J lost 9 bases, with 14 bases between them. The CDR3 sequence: CASSTDDRTEQFF. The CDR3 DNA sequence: TGTGCCAGCAGCACGGACGATAGGACTGAGCAGTTCTTC. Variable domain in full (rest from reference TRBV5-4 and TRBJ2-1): ETGVTQSPTHLIKTRGQQVTLRCSSQSGHNTVSWYQQALGQGPQFIFQYYREEENGRGNFPPRFSGLQFPNYSSELNVNALELDDSALYLCASSTDDRTEQFFGPGTRLTVL.